These T cell receptor beta chains were read from a single sample in a study of control samples from healthy donors and cancer patients. This table comes from immunoSEQ multiplex PCR, and its TCRdb copy is limited to in-frame clones, with some not included. The sample has 150,000 or so clones; roughly 94% are singletons. Source material: blood. These TCRs come from a man aged 40-55 years in good health. CDR3s include the opening cysteine and the closing phenylalanine or tryptophan. Clone size is given for some rows only: seen once, a few or many times, or a class if the clone is expanded.

TRBJ2-1	TRBV7-3	-	CASSFSGISYNEQFF
TRBJ2-1	TRBV19	-	CASRIAGAKYNEQFF
TRBJ1-1	TRBV15	-	CATSRDREGHTEAFF
TRBJ2-1	TRBV9	-	CASSASGSSYNEQFF
TRBJ2-7	TRBV5-6	-	CASSLGDRVDEQYF
TRBJ1-2	TRBV9	-	CASSLNPGQGAGGYTF
TRBJ1-5	TRBV7-8	once	CASTLRTGMRPQHF
TRBJ1-2	TRBV3-1/TRBV3-2	-	CASSQHDRGGGYTF
TRBJ1-1	TRBV12-3/TRBV12-4	-	CASGHPNTEAFF
TRBJ2-7	TRBV15	-	CATSRVRGQGMEQYF
TRBJ2-7	TRBV7-9	-	CASSPRDEQYF
TRBJ2-7	TRBV15	-	CATSRAGGPYKDEQYF
TRBJ1-6	TRBV7-9	-	CASSLAVTGGLSPLHF
TRBJ2-7	TRBV7-2	-	CASSLFRESYEQYF